This TCR beta chain was obtained from a study of shared clonotypes between healthy human individuals. Concerning this clone itself: Its antigen remains unidentified.

Germline CDR1 and CDR2: SGHRS and YFSETQ. The V and J ends lost 0 bases and 7 bases, in that order; junction bases with no gene match: 5. The CDR3 loop spans 15 amino acids. Here immunoSEQ multiplex PCR was the method, and the copy in TCRdb shows in-frame clones only, minus some. The sample gives 2 million to 2.5 million clones, roughly 93% of which show up once; 0.35% to 0.45% is in the top ten. Study-level results: Sharing across several donors was seen in 4.5% to 6.5% of naive CD4 clonotypes.

The sequence was collected from a man between 18 and 29 years old in good health. Some clones in this sample may be carry-over from other donors' samples. V is TRBV5-1 and J is TRBJ2-3; 10 bases agree with TRBD2. Sequencing used naive CD4+ T cells from PBMCs. Noted subset: CD45RA+ positively selected. The CDR3 sequence is CASSLGGTSDNTQYF. CDR3 nucleotide sequence: TGCGCCAGCAGCTTGGGAGGGACTAGCGACAATACGCAGTATTTT.